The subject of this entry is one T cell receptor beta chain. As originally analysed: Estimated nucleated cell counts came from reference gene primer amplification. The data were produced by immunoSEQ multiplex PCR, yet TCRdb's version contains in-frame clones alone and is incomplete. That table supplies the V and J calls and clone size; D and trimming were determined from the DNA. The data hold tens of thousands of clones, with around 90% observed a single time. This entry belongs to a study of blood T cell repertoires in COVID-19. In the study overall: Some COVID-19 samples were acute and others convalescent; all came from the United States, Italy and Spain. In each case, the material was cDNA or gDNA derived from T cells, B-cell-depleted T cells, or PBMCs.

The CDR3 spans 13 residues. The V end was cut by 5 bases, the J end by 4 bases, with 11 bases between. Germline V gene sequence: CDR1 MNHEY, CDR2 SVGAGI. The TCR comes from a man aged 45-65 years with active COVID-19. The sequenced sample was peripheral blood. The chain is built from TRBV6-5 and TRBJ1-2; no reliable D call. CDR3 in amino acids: CASSRDGVYGYTF. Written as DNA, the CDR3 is TGTGCCAGCAGTAGAGACGGGGTCTATGGCTACACCTTC.